This T cell receptor (beta chain) was sequenced for a study of beta chain features in type 1 diabetes. Points from the study as a whole: Type 1 diabetes patients showed a moderate but significant shortening of TCRB CDR3s in all four CD4+ subsets. PCR might pick shorter templates more often, in the same way for patients and controls. Compared to healthy donors, patients appeared to have naive, central memory and Treg TCRB repertoires that were more alike. Diminished insertions and augmented deletions at VDJ junctions characterized type 1 diabetes patients.

Each donor gave one heparinised blood draw averaging about 110 mL. Isolated RNA was reverse transcribed in full, so expressed TCRB transcripts were sequenced. Produced via immunoSEQ multiplex PCR; TCRdb's table is partial and in-frame only. The repertoire includes 130,000 or so clones, 7.5% to 9.5% of them detected once, and approximately 0.7% sits in the top ten. With regard to this clone: Its antigen is currently unknown.

V dropped 8 bases and J dropped 7; count of bases not matched to a gene: 8. The CDR3 consists of 13 residues. Germline V gene sequence: CDR1 LNHDA, CDR2 SQIVND (reference sequence). Sequencing was performed on central memory CD4+ T cells from blood. The sequence was collected from a man in his thirties or forties with type 1 diabetes. The chain combines TRBV19 with TRBJ2-7; 10 bases match TRBD1. The CDR3 DNA is TGTGCCAGTGGGACAGGGGCCGCTCGGGAGCAGTACTTC. Its protein product is CASGTGAAREQYF.